This TCR beta chain appears in the sequencing data of a study of blood T cell repertoires in COVID-19. This CDR3 region has 12 residues. Looked up from germline, CDR1 is SNHLY and CDR2 is FYNNEI. V lost 7 bases, J lost 1 base, and 7 bases lay in between. Using immunoSEQ multiplex PCR, the repertoire was profiled, and TCRdb retains in-frame clones only, with some absent. The data hold more than 300,000 clones, with more than 75% observed a single time. V and J are TRBV2 and TRBJ1-2; D ambiguous. The receptor comes from a woman aged 18 to 35 who had recovered from COVID-19. Sequenced input: PBMCs or T cells enriched from blood (not recorded which). CDR3 DNA sequence: TGTGCCAGCACACCGGTTAACTATGGCTACACCTTC. Amino acid sequence: CASTPVNYGYTF.